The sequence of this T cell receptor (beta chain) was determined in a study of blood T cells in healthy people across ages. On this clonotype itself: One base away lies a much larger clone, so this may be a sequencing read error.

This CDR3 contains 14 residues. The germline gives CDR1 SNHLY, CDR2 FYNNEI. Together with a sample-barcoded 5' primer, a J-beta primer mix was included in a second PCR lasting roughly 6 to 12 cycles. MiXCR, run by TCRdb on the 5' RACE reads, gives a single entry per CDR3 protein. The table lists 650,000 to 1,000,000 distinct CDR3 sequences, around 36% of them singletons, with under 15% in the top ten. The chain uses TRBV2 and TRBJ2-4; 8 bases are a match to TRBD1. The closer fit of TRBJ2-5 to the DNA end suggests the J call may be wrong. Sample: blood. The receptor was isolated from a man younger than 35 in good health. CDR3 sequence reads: CASIRDRTQGTQYF. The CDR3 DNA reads TGTGCCAGCATCCGGGACAGGACGCAAGGGACCCAGTACTTC.